The 17 T cell receptor beta chains below all came from one sample that was sequenced in a study of shared clonotypes between healthy human individuals. Repertoires were generated with immunoSEQ multiplex PCR, while TCRdb's copy carries only in-frame clones and drops some. The sample contains approximately 2.4 million clones, 90% to 96% of which appear only once. Specimen: naive CD4+ T cells sorted from blood. The sample's subset: CD45RA+ positively selected. The receptors were sampled from a man between 18 and 35 years old in good health.

The genes are TRBV6-5 and TRBJ2-2; 9 bases are shared with TRBD2. The V gene end was trimmed by 6 bases and the J gene end by 4 bases; junction bases not matched to a gene: 3. This CDR3 contains 14 residues. The V gene's germline CDR1 is MNHEY and CDR2 SVGAGI. The CDR3 sequence is CASSPSGVTGELFF. In DNA form, the CDR3 reads TGTGCCAGCAGCCCTAGCGGGGTCACCGGGGAGCTGTTTTTT.

The chain carries TRBV5-4 and TRBJ1-6; 10 bases line up with TRBD1. The ends lost 4 bases at V and 9 bases at J; junction bases unmatched: 4. Germline V gene sequence: CDR1 SGHNT, CDR2 YYREEE (reference sequence). This CDR3 region has 14 residues. CDR3 amino acids: CASSLDRGVSPLHF. CDR3 nucleotide sequence: TGTGCCAGCAGCCTGGACAGGGGGGTTTCACCCCTCCACTTT.

This chain uses TRBV5-1 with TRBJ2-2; D gene uncertain. CDR1 is SGHRS and CDR2 is YFSETQ in the germline V gene. Trimming removed 1 base at V and 4 bases at J, with 8 bases between. The CDR3 totals 14 residues. CDR3 DNA sequence: TGCGCCAGCAGCTTGAACGTCGGCACCGGGGAGCTGTTTTTT. It encodes CASSLNVGTGELFF.

The V and J genes are TRBV9 and TRBJ2-3; D remains unclear. The CDR3 covers 15 residues. Between the trimmed V and J ends, which lost 0 bases and 0 bases, there was a span of 8 bases. Looked up from germline, CDR1 is SGDLS and CDR2 is YYNGEE. CDR3 in DNA: TGTGCCAGCAGCGTAGTTGGGCCTAGCACAGATACGCAGTATTTT. Protein: CASSVVGPSTDTQYF.

This CDR3 is CASSLVGGRGYEQYF. The CDR3 nucleotides read TGTGCCAGCAGCCTCGTTGGAGGCAGGGGGTACGAGCAGTACTTC. The gene calls are TRBV11-2 and TRBJ2-7; 7 bases line up with TRBD1. V shed 5 bases and J 4 bases; nucleotides not matched to a gene: 11. This CDR3 has 15 amino acids. Per germline, CDR1 SGHAT and CDR2 FQNNGV.

The gene calls are TRBV6-1 and TRBJ2-2; TRBD2 matches 11 bases. In germline, CDR1 is MNHNS, CDR2 SASEGT. The CDR3 extends over 13 amino acids. Trimming took 9 bases from V and 4 from J; bases not matched to a gene: 1. CDR3 residues: CASGTSGTGELFF. The CDR3 nucleotides are TGTGCCAGTGGGACTAGCGGCACCGGGGAGCTGTTTTTT.

This clone has only one observation. V is TRBV27 and J is TRBJ1-3; D is perhaps TRBD1 (5 bases). The V end was cut by 6 bases, the J end by 2 bases, with 11 bases between. From germline, CDR1 is MNHEY and CDR2 SMNVEV (reference sequence). CDR3 length: 14 residues. The CDR3 is CASSFTGPGNTIYF. In nucleotides, the CDR3 is TGTGCCAGCAGCTTTACAGGTCCTGGAAACACCATATATTTT.

V usage is TRBV5-1 and J usage is TRBJ1-2; the match to TRBD1 covers 7 bases. CDR3 length: 16 amino acids. V shed 0 bases, J shed 0 bases, and the junction held 5 bases outside the gene matches. The germline CDR1 and CDR2 sequences are SGHRS and YFSETQ. The CDR3 nucleotides read TGCGCCAGCAGCTTGGACGGTCAGGGGGCTAACTATGGCTACACCTTC. As protein: CASSLDGQGANYGYTF.

The genes are TRBV25-1 and TRBJ2-1, with D perhaps TRBD2 (6 bases). Trimming took off 3 bases at V and 6 bases at J, with 9 bases between the two ends. Germline CDR1 reads MGHDK; CDR2 reads SYGVNS. CDR3 length: 13 residues. In DNA form, the CDR3 reads TGTGCCAGCAGTGATGCCGGGAGCAATGAGCAGTTCTTC. Its protein is CASSDAGSNEQFF.

Of note for this clone: The sample has other DNA sequences that encode this CDR3 too. The chain recombines TRBV29-1 with TRBJ1-1, with no clear D. V lost 4 bases and J lost 0, with 9 bases in between. Per germline, CDR1 SQVTM and CDR2 ANQGSEA. CDR3 length: 13 residues. The CDR3 loop reads CSVVVQMNTEAFF. DNA for the CDR3: TGCAGCGTTGTGGTGCAGATGAACACTGAAGCTTTCTTT.

The count of this clone is one. The V call is TRBV7-2, the J call TRBJ2-2; D is ambiguous. Germline V gene lookup returns CDR1 SGHTA and CDR2 FQGNSA. Trimming took off 6 bases at V and 6 bases at J, with 8 bases between the two ends. The CDR3 covers 12 residues. The CDR3 region is CASSSDPGELFF. CDR3 in DNA: TGTGCCAGCAGTTCCGATCCCGGGGAGCTGTTTTTT.

The V gene is TRBV27, the J gene TRBJ2-7; D may be TRBD1 or TRBD2 (7 bases each). Germline loops: CDR1 MNHEY, CDR2 SMNVEV (reference sequence). Trimming took 8 bases from V and 0 from J, leaving 17 bases between them. CDR3 length: 15 residues. Here the CDR3 DNA reads TGTGCCAGCCGGGGGACAGCGGGGAACTCCTACGAGCAGTACTTC. Protein product: CASRGTAGNSYEQYF.

The chain recombines TRBV5-8 with TRBJ2-5, with TRBD1 as a possible D gene (5 bases). Looked up from germline, CDR1 is SGHTS and CDR2 is YDEGEE. The length of the CDR3 is 13 residues. V was trimmed by 3 bases and J by 1 base, leaving 7 bases between them. The chain's CDR3 is CASSWTPQETQYF. CDR3 nucleotides: TGTGCCAGCAGCTGGACACCCCAAGAGACCCAGTACTTC.

The rearrangement joins TRBV7-6 to TRBJ2-7; D perhaps matches TRBD1 (6 bases). V was shortened by 4 bases and J by 0 bases, with 16 bases between the two germline ends. The CDR3 has 16 residues. Germline CDR1 and CDR2: SGHVS and FNYEAQ. The CDR3: CASSSFSAGDSYEQYF. CDR3 DNA: TGTGCCAGCAGCTCCTTCAGCGCAGGGGACTCCTACGAGCAGTACTTC. Variable domain in full (rest from reference TRBV7-6 and TRBJ2-7): GAGVSQSPRYKVTKRGQDVALRCDPISGHVSLYWYRQALGQGPEFLTYFNYEAQQDKSGLPNDRFSAERPEGSISTLTIQRTEQRDSAMYRCASSSFSAGDSYEQYFGPGTRLTVT.

The chain joins TRBV4-1 to TRBJ2-3; 9 bases align to TRBD2. The J segment lost 2 bases and the V segment lost 1 base, leaving 10 bases of the junction unmatched. Germline V gene sequence: CDR1 MGHRA, CDR2 YSYEKL. The CDR3 contains 18 residues. Written as DNA, the CDR3 is TGCGCCAGCAGCCAAGGCAATAGCGGGGGCCGCTACACAGATACGCAGTATTTT. Protein sequence: CASSQGNSGGRYTDTQYF.

To note about this clone: Other DNA variants within this sample encode the same CDR3. The rearrangement uses TRBV5-1 and TRBJ2-7, with a weak D call TRBD1 (5 bases). Trimming took off 0 bases at V and 2 bases at J, with 9 bases between the two ends. The CDR3 sequence is 14 residues long. CDR1 SGHRS and CDR2 YFSETQ come from the germline V gene. The CDR3 loop reads CASSLGQFTYEQYF. CDR3 sequence (DNA): TGCGCCAGCAGCTTGGGACAGTTCACCTACGAGCAGTACTTC.

V and J are TRBV7-3 and TRBJ2-1; the D is unclear. V was cut by 5 bases and J by 4 bases, with 21 bases left in between. The germline gives CDR1 SGHTA, CDR2 FQGTGA. The CDR3 extends over 17 amino acids. The chain's CDR3 is CASSPKLVSGPYNEQFF. The CDR3 DNA sequence: TGTGCCAGCAGCCCGAAGCTAGTGAGTGGGCCTTACAATGAGCAGTTCTTC. Looking up the rest from reference TRBV7-3 and TRBJ2-1 gives the full variable domain: GAGVSQTPSNKVTEKGKYVELRCDPISGHTALYWYRQSLGQGPEFLIYFQGTGAADDSGLPNDRFFAVRPEGSVSTLKIQRTERGDSAVYLCASSPKLVSGPYNEQFFGPGTRLTVL.